This passage covers 8 T cell receptor beta chains from one sample sequenced in a study of blood T cell repertoires in COVID-19. Method: immunoSEQ multiplex PCR; TCRdb's copy keeps in-frame clones and lacks some. Among 100,000 to 150,000 clones listed, 70% to 90% were seen once. Sequenced: peripheral blood. The receptors here all came from a woman aged 80 or over with acute or convalescent COVID-19.

The chain combines TRBV19 with TRBJ2-1, with D perhaps TRBD1 (5 bases). Germline loops: CDR1 LNHDA, CDR2 SQIVND (reference sequence). Trimming shortened V by 2 bases and J by 16 bases, and 15 bases separated the two germline ends. The CDR3 length is 12 residues. CDR3 sequence (DNA): TGTGCCAGTAGTATAAATCAGGGTGATCGTTTCTTC. It yields the protein CASSINQGDRFF.

The chain combines TRBV6-5 with TRBJ1-4, with 10 bases matching TRBD1. The CDR3 length is 14 residues. From germline, CDR1 is MNHEY and CDR2 SVGAGI. Trimming at V came to 6 bases and at J to 8 bases, leaving 6 bases not matched to a gene. The CDR3 DNA reads as TGTGCCAGCAGACGACAGGGGGCCGGGGAAAAACTGTTTTTT. It specifies CASRRQGAGEKLFF.

In its sample, this clone was seen many times. J is TRBJ1-1 and V is TRBV5-1; 8 bases line up with TRBD1. After removal of 0 bases from V and 0 bases from J, the junction contained 16 bases not matched to a gene. Germline V gene data show CDR1 as SGHRS and CDR2 as YFSETQ. This CDR3 spans 20 amino acids. CDR3 in amino acids: CASSLGASRGPQIMNTEAFF. For the CDR3, the DNA is TGCGCCAGCAGCTTGGGGGCTTCCAGGGGGCCCCAGATCATGAACACTGAAGCTTTCTTT. The full variable domain, its missing parts supplied by reference TRBV5-1 and TRBJ1-1, is KAGVTQTPRYLIKTRGQQVTLSCSPISGHRSVSWYQQTPGQGLQFLFEYFSETQRNKGNFPGRFSGRQFSNSRSEMNVSTLELGDSALYLCASSLGASRGPQIMNTEAFFGQGTRLTVV.

The chain couples TRBV5-1 to TRBJ2-1; D ambiguous. Trimming took off 0 bases at V and 0 bases at J, with 10 bases between the two ends. CDR3 size: 16 residues. The germline V gene has CDR1 SGHRS and CDR2 YFSETQ. The CDR3 protein is CASSLGGHYSYNEQFF. The CDR3, as DNA: TGCGCCAGCAGCTTGGGTGGCCACTACTCCTACAATGAGCAGTTCTTC.

The J gene is TRBJ2-2, the V gene TRBV19, with 8 nucleotides matching TRBD1. Germline-derived CDR1 and CDR2 are LNHDA and SQIVND (reference sequence). V shed 3 bases and J 9 bases; nucleotides not matched to a gene: 9. The length of the CDR3 is 15 residues. CDR3 loop: CASSIPSRDRRELFF. The CDR3 DNA follows: TGTGCCAGTAGTATCCCCTCCCGGGACAGGCGGGAGCTGTTTTTT.

This clone was detected only once. The chain joins TRBV4-2 to TRBJ2-2; a possible D gene is TRBD2 (6 bases). The length of the CDR3 is 17 residues. Germline lookup yields CDR1 LGHNA and CDR2 YNFKEQ. V shed 0 bases and J shed 5 bases, with 16 bases lying between them. In DNA, the CDR3 is TGTGCCAGCAGCCAAGAGGGTAGGCTAGGGAGGACCGGGGAGCTGTTTTTT. Encoded protein: CASSQEGRLGRTGELFF.

J is TRBJ1-6 and V is TRBV16; D gene uncertain. V lost 1 base and J 5 bases, leaving 9 bases between the germline ends. This CDR3 is built from 15 residues. Germline assignment: CDR1 KGHSY and CDR2 FQNENV. Written as DNA, the CDR3 is TGTGCCAGCAGCCAATTCAGAACGAATAATTCACCCCTCCACTTT. It codes for CASSQFRTNNSPLHF.

The chain uses TRBV9 and TRBJ2-1, with D perhaps matching TRBD2 (6 bases). The V end was cut by 2 bases, the J end by 7 bases, with 13 bases between. The CDR3 runs to 14 residues. The germline gives CDR1 SGDLS, CDR2 YYNGEE. The chain's CDR3 is CASSVGGTGNEQFF. For the CDR3, the DNA is TGTGCCAGCAGCGTGGGCGGGACGGGAAATGAGCAGTTCTTC.